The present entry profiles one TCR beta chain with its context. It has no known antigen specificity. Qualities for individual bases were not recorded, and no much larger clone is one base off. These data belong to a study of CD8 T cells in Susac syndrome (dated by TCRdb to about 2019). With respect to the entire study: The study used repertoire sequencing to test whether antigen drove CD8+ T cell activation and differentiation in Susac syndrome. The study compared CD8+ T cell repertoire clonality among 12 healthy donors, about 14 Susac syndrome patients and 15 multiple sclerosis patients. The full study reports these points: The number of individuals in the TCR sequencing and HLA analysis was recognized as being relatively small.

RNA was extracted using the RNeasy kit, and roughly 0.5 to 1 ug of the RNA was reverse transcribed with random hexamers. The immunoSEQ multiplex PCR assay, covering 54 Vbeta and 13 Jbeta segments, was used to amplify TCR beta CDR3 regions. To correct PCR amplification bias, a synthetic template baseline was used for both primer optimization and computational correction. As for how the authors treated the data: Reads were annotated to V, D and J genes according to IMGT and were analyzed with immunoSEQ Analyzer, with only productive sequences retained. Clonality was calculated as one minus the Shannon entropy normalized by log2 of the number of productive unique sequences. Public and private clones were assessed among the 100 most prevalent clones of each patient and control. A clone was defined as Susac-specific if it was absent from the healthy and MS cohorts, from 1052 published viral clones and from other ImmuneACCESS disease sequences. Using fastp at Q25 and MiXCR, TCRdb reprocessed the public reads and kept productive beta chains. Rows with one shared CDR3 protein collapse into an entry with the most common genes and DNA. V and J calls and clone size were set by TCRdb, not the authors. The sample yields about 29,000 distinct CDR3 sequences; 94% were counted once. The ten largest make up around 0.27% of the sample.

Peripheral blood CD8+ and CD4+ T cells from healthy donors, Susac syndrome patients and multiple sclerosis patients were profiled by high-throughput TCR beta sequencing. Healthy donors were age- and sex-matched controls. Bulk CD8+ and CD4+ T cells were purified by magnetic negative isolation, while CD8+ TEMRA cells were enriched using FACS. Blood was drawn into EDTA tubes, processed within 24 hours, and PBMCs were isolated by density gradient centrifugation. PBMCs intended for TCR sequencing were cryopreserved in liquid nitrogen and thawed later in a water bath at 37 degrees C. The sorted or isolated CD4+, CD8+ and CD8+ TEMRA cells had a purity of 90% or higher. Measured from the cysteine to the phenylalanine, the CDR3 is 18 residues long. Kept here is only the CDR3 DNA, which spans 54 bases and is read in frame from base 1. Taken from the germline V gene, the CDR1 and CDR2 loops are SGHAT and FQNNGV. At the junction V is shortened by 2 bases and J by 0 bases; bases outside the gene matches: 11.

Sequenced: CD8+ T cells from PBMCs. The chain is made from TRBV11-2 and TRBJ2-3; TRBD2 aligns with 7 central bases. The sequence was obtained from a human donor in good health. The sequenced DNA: TGTGCCAGCAGCTTAATGGGGCGGTGGGACTACAGCACAGATACGCAGTATTTT. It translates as CASSLMGRWDYSTDTQYF.